This TCR beta chain was found in a study of T cells in Graves' hyperthyroidism and ophthalmopathy. Study-wide points: Separating ophthalmopathy from stable hyperthyroidism was achieved by a 13 V-J model. Blood also held most thyroid clonotypes expanded beyond 0.001.

Amplification yielded TCR beta CDR3 regions, with RNA transcripts as the source. HTBI primers were the set used in a first-round RT-PCR of the TCR CDR3. TCRdb used MiXCR to reprocess the multiplex PCR reads, holding one entry per CDR3 protein. Seen here are a few hundred thousand distinct CDR3 sequences, 14% to 15% observed once, and the top ten hold about 33%. The germline V gene encodes CDR1 ENHRY and CDR2 SYGVKD. The CDR3 is 13 amino acids. V lost 4 bases, J lost 4 bases, and 8 bases lay in between. Stable Graves' hyperthyroidism meant no ophthalmopathy progression within 18 months. Recently diagnosed hyperthyroidism of less than 2 months' duration affected patients aged 18 to 65. At least ten counts were recorded for this clonotype. Antigen specificity is unknown.

The chain is built from TRBV10-3 and TRBJ2-1, with D maybe TRBD1 (6 bases). The sample comprised blood. This sequence originates from a woman between 25 and 40 years old with Graves' hyperthyroidism. In DNA form, the CDR3 reads TGTGCCATCAGTGGTAGGGGGTACAATGAGCAGTTCTTC. Amino acids: CAISGRGYNEQFF.